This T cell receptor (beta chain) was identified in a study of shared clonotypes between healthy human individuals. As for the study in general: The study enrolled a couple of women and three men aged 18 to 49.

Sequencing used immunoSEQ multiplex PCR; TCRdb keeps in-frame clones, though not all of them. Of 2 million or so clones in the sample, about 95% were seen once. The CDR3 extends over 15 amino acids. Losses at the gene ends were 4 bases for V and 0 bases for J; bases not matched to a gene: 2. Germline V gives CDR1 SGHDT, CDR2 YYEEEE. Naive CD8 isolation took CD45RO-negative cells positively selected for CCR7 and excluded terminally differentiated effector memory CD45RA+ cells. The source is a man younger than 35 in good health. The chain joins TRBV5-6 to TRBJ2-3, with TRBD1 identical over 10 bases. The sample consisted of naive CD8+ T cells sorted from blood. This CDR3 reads CASSRTGGSTDTQYF. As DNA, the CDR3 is TGTGCCAGCAGCCGGACAGGGGGTAGCACAGATACGCAGTATTTT.